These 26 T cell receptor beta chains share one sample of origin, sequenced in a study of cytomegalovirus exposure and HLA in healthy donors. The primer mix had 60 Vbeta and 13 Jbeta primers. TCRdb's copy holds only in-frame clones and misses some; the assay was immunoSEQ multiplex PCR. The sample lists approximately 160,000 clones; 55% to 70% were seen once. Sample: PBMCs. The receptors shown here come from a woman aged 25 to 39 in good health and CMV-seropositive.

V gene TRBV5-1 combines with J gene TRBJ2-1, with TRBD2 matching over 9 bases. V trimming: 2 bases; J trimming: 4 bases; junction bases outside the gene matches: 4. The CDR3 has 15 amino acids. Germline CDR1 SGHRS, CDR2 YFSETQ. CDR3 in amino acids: CASSFSGGGYNEQFF. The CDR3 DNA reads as TGCGCCAGCAGCTTTAGCGGGGGAGGGTACAATGAGCAGTTCTTC.

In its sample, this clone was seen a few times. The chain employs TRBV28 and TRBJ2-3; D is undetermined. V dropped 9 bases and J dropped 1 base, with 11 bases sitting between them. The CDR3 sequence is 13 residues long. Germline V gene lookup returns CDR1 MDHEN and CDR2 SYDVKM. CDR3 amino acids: CASKDGRTDTQYF. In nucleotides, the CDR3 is TGTGCCAGTAAGGATGGGCGCACAGATACGCAGTATTTT. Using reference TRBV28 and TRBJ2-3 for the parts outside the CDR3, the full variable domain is DVKVTQSSRYLVKRTGEKVFLECVQDMDHENMFWYRQDPGLGLRLIYFSYDVKMKEKGDIPEGYSVSREKKERFSLILESASTNQTSMYLCASKDGRTDTQYFGPGTRLTVL.

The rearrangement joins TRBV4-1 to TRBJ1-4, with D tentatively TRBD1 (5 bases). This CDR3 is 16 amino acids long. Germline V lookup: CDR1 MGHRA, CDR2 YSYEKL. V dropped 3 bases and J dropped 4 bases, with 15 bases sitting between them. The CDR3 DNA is TGCGCCAGCAGCCATGGTTCAAGGACATTTAATGAAAAACTGTTTTTT. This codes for CASSHGSRTFNEKLFF.

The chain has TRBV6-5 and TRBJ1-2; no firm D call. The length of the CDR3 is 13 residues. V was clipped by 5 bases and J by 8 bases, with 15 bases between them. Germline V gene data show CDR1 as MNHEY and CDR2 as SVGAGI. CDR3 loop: CASSPSGPLGYTF. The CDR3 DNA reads TGTGCCAGCAGTCCTAGCGGGCCCCTCGGCTACACCTTC.

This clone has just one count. This CDR3 reads CSVVSRGGWDNEQFF. DNA of the CDR3: TGCAGCGTTGTTAGTAGGGGAGGTTGGGACAATGAGCAGTTCTTC. V usage is TRBV29-1 and J usage is TRBJ2-1; tentative D call: TRBD2 (6 bases). The V end lost 4 bases, the J end lost 5 bases, and 18 bases lay between the germline ends. The CDR3 loop spans 15 amino acids. Germline V gene sequence: CDR1 SQVTM, CDR2 ANQGSEA.

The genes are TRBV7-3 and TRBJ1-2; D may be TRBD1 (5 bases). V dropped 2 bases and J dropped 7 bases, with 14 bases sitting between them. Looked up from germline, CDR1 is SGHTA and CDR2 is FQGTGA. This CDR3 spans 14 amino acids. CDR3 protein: CASSLREGRGGYTF. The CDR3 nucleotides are TGTGCCAGCAGCTTACGGGAGGGGCGGGGTGGCTACACCTTC. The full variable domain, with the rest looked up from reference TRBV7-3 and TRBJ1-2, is GAGVSQTPSNKVTEKGKYVELRCDPISGHTALYWYRQSLGQGPEFLIYFQGTGAADDSGLPNDRFFAVRPEGSVSTLKIQRTERGDSAVYLCASSLREGRGGYTFGSGTRLTVV.

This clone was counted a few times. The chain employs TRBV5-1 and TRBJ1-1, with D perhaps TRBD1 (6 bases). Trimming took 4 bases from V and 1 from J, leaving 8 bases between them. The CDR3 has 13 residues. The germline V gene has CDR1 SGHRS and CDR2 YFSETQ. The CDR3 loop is CASSEGGNTEAFF. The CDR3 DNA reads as TGCGCCAGCAGCGAAGGGGGGAACACTGAAGCTTTCTTT. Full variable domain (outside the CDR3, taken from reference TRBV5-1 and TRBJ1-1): KAGVTQTPRYLIKTRGQQVTLSCSPISGHRSVSWYQQTPGQGLQFLFEYFSETQRNKGNFPGRFSGRQFSNSRSEMNVSTLELGDSALYLCASSEGGNTEAFFGQGTRLTVV.

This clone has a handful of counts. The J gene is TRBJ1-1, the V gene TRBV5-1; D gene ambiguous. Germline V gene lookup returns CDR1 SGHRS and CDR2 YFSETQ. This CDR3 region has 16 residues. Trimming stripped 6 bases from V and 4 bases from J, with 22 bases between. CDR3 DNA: TGCGCCAGCAATGGAGACCCCGGGTCGTTGAGCACTGAAGCTTTCTTT. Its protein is CASNGDPGSLSTEAFF.

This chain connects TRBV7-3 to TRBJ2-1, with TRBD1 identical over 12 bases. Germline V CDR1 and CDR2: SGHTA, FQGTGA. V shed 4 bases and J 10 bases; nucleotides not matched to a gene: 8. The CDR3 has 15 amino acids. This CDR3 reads CASSSPGQGAGEQFF. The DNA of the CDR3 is TGTGCCAGCAGCTCCCCGGGACAGGGGGCTGGAGAGCAGTTCTTC.

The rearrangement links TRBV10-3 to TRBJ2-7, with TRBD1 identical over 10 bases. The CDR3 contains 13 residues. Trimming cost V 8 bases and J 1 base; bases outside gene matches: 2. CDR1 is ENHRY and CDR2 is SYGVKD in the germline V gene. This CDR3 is CAIQGQGSYEQYF. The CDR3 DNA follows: TGTGCCATCCAGGGACAGGGGTCCTACGAGCAGTACTTC.

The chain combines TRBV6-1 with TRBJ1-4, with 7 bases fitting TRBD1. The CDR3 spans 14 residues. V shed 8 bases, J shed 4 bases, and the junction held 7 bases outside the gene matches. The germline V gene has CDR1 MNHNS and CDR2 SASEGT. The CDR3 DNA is TGTGCCAGCCAAAAGGGACAGAGTAATGAAAAACTGTTTTTT. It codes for CASQKGQSNEKLFF.

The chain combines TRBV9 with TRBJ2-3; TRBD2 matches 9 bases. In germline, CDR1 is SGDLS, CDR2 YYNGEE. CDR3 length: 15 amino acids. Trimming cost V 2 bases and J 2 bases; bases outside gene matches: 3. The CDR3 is CASSVAGGPTDTQYF. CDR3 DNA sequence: TGTGCCAGCAGCGTGGCGGGGGGGCCCACAGATACGCAGTATTTT.

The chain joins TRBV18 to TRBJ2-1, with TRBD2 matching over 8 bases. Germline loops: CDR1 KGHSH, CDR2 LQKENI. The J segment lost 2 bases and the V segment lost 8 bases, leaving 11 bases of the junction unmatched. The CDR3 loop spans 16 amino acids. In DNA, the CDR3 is TGTGCCAGCGGTGCGGGCGGGGGGCGACCCTACAATGAGCAGTTCTTC. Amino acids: CASGAGGGRPYNEQFF.

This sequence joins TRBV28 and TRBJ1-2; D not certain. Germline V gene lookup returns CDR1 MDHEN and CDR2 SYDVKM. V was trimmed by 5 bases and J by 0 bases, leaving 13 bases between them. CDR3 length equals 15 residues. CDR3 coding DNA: TGTGCCAGCAGTCGAATGGGTCTAGCTAACTATGGCTACACCTTC. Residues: CASSRMGLANYGYTF.

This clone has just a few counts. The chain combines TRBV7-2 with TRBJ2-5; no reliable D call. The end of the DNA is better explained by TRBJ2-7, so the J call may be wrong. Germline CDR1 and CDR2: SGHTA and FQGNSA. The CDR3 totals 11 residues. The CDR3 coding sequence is TGTGCCAGCAGCTTACATCGCGAGCAGTACTTC. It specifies CASSLHREQYF.

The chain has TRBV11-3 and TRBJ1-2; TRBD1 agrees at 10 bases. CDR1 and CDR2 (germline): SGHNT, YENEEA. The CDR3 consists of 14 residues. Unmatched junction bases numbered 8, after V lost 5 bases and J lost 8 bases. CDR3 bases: TGTGCCAGCAGCCACGACAGGGGGCAACAAGGCTACACCTTC. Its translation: CASSHDRGQQGYTF.

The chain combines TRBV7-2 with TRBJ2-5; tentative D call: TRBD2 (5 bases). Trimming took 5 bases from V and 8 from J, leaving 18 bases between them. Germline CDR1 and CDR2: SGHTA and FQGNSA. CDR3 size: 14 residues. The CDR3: CASSHRAETGTQYF. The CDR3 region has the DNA TGTGCCAGCAGCCACCGAGCCGAAACGGGAACCCAGTACTTC.

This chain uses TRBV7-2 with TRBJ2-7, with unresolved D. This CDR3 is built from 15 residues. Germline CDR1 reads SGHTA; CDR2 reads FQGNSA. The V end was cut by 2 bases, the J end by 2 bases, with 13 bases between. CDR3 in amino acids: CASSLSRSLAYEQYF. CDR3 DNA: TGTGCCAGCAGCTTATCGCGGTCATTGGCCTACGAGCAGTACTTC.

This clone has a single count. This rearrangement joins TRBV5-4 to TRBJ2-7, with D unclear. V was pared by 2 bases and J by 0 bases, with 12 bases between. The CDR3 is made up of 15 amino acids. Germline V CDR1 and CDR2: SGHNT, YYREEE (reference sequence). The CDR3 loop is CASSFSQRSSYEQYF. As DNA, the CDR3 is TGTGCCAGCAGCTTCTCTCAGCGAAGCTCCTACGAGCAGTACTTC. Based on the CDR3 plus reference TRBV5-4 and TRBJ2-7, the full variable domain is ETGVTQSPTHLIKTRGQQVTLRCSSQSGHNTVSWYQQALGQGPQFIFQYYREEENGRGNFPPRFSGLQFPNYSSELNVNALELDDSALYLCASSFSQRSSYEQYFGPGTRLTVT.

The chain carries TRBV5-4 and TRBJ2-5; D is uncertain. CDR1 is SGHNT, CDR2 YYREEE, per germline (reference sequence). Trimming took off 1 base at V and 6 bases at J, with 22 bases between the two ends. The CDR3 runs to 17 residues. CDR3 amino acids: CASSLSLGVGGIQTQYF. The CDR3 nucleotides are TGTGCCAGCAGCTTGAGTCTGGGCGTTGGTGGAATACAGACCCAGTACTTC.

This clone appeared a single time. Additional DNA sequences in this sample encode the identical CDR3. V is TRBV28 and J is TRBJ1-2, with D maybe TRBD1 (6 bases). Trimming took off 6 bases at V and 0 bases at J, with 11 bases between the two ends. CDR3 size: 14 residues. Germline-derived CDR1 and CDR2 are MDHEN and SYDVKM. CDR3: CASRSPGANYGYTF. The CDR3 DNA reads TGTGCCAGCAGGTCGCCAGGGGCTAACTATGGCTACACCTTC.

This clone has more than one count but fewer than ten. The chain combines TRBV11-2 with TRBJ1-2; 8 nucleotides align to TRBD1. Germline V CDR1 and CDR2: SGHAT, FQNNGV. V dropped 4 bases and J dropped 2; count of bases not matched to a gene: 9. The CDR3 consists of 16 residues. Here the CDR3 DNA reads TGTGCCAGCAGCTCGTCCGACAGGGGACTCAACTATGGCTACACCTTC. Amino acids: CASSSSDRGLNYGYTF.

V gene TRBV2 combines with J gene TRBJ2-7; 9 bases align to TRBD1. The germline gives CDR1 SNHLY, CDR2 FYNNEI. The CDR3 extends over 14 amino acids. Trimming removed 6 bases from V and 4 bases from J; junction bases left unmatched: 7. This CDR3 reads CASRDRTGAYEQYF. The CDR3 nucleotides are TGTGCCAGCAGAGACAGGACAGGGGCTTACGAGCAGTACTTC.

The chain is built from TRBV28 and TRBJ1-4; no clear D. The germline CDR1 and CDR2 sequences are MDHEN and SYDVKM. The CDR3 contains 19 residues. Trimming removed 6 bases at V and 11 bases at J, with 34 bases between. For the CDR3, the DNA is TGTGCCAGCAGACCAACCTCAACCCACGTCAGGCTTAGGCGTCGGAAACTGTTTTTT. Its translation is CASRPTSTHVRLRRRKLFF.

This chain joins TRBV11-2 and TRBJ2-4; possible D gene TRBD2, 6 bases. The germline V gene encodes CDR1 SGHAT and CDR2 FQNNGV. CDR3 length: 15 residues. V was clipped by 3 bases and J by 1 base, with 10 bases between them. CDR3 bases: TGTGCCAGCAGCTTCGCCCGGGGGGCCAAAAACATTCAGTACTTC. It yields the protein CASSFARGAKNIQYF.

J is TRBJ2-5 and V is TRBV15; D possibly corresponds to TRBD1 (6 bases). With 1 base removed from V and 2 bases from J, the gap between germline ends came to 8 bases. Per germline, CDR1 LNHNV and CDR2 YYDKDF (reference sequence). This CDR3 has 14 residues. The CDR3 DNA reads TGTGCCACCAGCAGAGGTGGACAGCAAGAGACCCAGTACTTC. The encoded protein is CATSRGGQQETQYF.